The clone carrying this T cell receptor (beta chain) was seen only once. RNA, at about 0.45 to 1 ug, was reverse transcribed with random hexamers. One entry per CDR3 protein, called by TCRdb with MiXCR from the immunoSEQ multiplex PCR reads. This table has hundreds of thousands of distinct CDR3 sequences, roughly 94% appearing once. Sequencing of TCR beta was performed on blood CD8+ and CD4+ T cells. The patients who served as multiple sclerosis controls were treatment-naive and had stable or active relapsing-remitting disease that fulfilled the revised McDonald criteria. TEMRA cells underwent FACS enrichment and CD8+ and CD4+ T cells underwent negative isolation. This entry belongs to a study of CD8 T cells in Susac syndrome. Specimen: CD4+ T cells from PBMCs. This clonotype was sampled from a human donor with multiple sclerosis.

Written as DNA, the CDR3 is TGTGCCTGGAGTCTCCGGGACAGGGTGAACACTGAAGCTTTCTTT. Translating gives CAWSLRDRVNTEAFF. V and J are TRBV30 and TRBJ1-1; TRBD1 aligns across 9 bases. The V and J ends lost 2 bases and 0 bases, in that order; junction bases with no gene match: 4. The CDR3 runs to 15 residues. The germline V gene encodes CDR1 GTSNPN and CDR2 SVGIG (reference sequence).